This TCR beta chain stems from a study of response to subunit inactivated influenza vaccine. Study-level findings and limits: A suggestion made by the authors is that each seasonal influenza vaccination recruits few new T cells.

This clonotype came up many times. The antigen is unknown. This CDR3 has 14 residues. Germline trimming cut 3 bases from V and 5 bases from J; bases unmatched to any gene: 5. Per germline, CDR1 SGHRS and CDR2 YFSETQ. TCRdb re-derived calls from the RT-PCR reads in MiXCR, one entry per CDR3 protein. The table shows 170,000 or so distinct CDR3 sequences, with roughly 10% occurring only once. The sample was CD8+ T cells sorted from PBMCs, taken less than 25 months after vaccination. The chain couples TRBV5-1 to TRBJ1-1; 9 positions agree with TRBD1. The clonotype was recovered from a man aged 50 to 69 who received an inactivated influenza vaccine. CDR3: CASSSDRGKTEAFF. The CDR3, as DNA: TGCGCCAGCAGCTCAGACAGGGGGAAAACTGAAGCTTTCTTT. The full variable domain, its missing parts supplied by reference TRBV5-1 and TRBJ1-1, is KAGVTQTPRYLIKTRGQQVTLSCSPISGHRSVSWYQQTPGQGLQFLFEYFSETQRNKGNFPGRFSGRQFSNSRSEMNVSTLELGDSALYLCASSSDRGKTEAFFGQGTRLTVV.